Shown below are 18 T cell receptor beta chains from a single sample sequenced in a study of blood T cell repertoires in COVID-19. Clones were read by immunoSEQ multiplex PCR, and TCRdb kept only the in-frame ones, dropping some. The table has 55,000 to 65,000 clones, about 81% seen once; the top ten hold over 9.5%. Sequences were obtained from peripheral blood. These TCRs come from a human donor in a cohort sampled during active COVID-19.

Only a few counts were recorded for this clone. This rearrangement joins TRBV2 to TRBJ1-1, with D maybe TRBD1 (6 bases). The CDR3 runs to 13 residues. The V and J ends lost 5 bases and 3 bases respectively, with 10 bases between them. Looked up from germline, CDR1 is SNHLY and CDR2 is FYNNEI. CDR3 sequence (DNA): TGTGCCAGCAGTAAGGACAGTTACACTGAAGCTTTCTTT. It specifies CASSKDSYTEAFF.

V is TRBV3-1 (or the pseudogene TRBV3-2) and J is TRBJ2-2, with TRBD2 identical over 12 bases. Trimming at V came to 2 bases and at J to 7 bases, leaving 5 bases not matched to a gene. The germline CDR1 and CDR2 sequences are LGHDT and YNNKEL (reference sequence). This CDR3 is built from 16 residues. For the CDR3, the DNA is TGTGCCAGCAGCCAAACTAGCGGGGGGAGGAGCGGGGAGCTGTTTTTT. It yields the protein CASSQTSGGRSGELFF.

The chain links TRBV3-1 (or the pseudogene TRBV3-2) to TRBJ1-2; D may be TRBD1 (6 bases). The CDR3 loop spans 15 amino acids. Trimming left V 1 base short and J 2 bases short, with 11 bases between. The germline CDR1 and CDR2 sequences are LGHDT and YNNKEL (reference sequence). CDR3 in amino acids: CASSQVFRGNYGYTF. The CDR3 region has the DNA TGTGCCAGCAGCCAAGTCTTCAGGGGCAACTATGGCTACACCTTC.

The rearrangement links TRBV18 to TRBJ1-1, with 11 nucleotides matching TRBD1. This CDR3 is 17 amino acids long. With V trimmed by 3 bases and J by 6 bases, 12 bases remained unmatched. Per the germline V gene, CDR1 is KGHSH and CDR2 is LQKENI. In DNA form, the CDR3 reads TGTGCCAGCTCACCGTCGGGACAGGGGGGCGGAACGGCTGAAGCTTTCTTT. Protein: CASSPSGQGGGTAEAFF.

This chain joins TRBV5-8 and TRBJ1-5; D perhaps matches TRBD1 (5 bases). This CDR3 region has 14 residues. Germline V gene data show CDR1 as SGHTS and CDR2 as YDEGEE. With 2 bases removed from V and 4 bases from J, the gap between germline ends came to 10 bases. The CDR3 sequence is CASSLRGWNQPQHF. The CDR3 DNA is TGTGCCAGCAGCTTAAGGGGCTGGAATCAGCCCCAGCATTTT.

This chain links TRBV5-5 with TRBJ2-2; perhaps TRBD1 as D (6 bases). This CDR3 spans 15 amino acids. Germline V gives CDR1 SGHKS, CDR2 YYEKEE (reference sequence). The V end lost 0 bases, the J end lost 4 bases, and 10 bases lay between the germline ends. The CDR3 protein is CASSLVRGGTGELFF. For the CDR3, the DNA is TGTGCCAGCAGCTTGGTCAGGGGTGGCACCGGGGAGCTGTTTTTT.

The chain is built from TRBV2 and TRBJ1-5, with D maybe TRBD1 (5 bases). The length of the CDR3 is 15 residues. Germline assignment: CDR1 SNHLY and CDR2 FYNNEI. V gave up 0 bases and J gave up 7 bases, with 13 bases separating them. The CDR3 DNA sequence: TGTGCCAGCAGTGAAGCGGGCGGGGGTAGGCAGCCCCAGCATTTT. It codes for CASSEAGGGRQPQHF.

The J gene is TRBJ2-3, the V gene TRBV6-5, with D possibly being TRBD1 (6 bases). Trimming took 6 bases from V and 5 from J, leaving 12 bases between them. Germline CDR1 reads MNHEY; CDR2 reads SVGAGI. The CDR3 totals 13 residues. The CDR3 loop reads CASRDAGEDTQYF. CDR3 in DNA: TGTGCCAGCAGGGATGCAGGGGAAGATACGCAGTATTTT.

J is TRBJ2-3 and V is TRBV4-2; 11 bases match TRBD2. V lost 4 bases to trimming and J lost 4 bases; unmatched junction nucleotides: 10. Germline lookup yields CDR1 LGHNA and CDR2 YNFKEQ. The CDR3 runs 17 residues. The CDR3 nucleotides are TGTGCCAGCAGCCCACTTGGTAGCGGGGGGGCCTCAGATACGCAGTATTTT. Amino acid sequence: CASSPLGSGGASDTQYF.

In its sample, this clone was seen a few times. V and J are TRBV10-3 and TRBJ2-7, with D unresolved. The CDR3 has 11 amino acids. Looked up from germline, CDR1 is ENHRY and CDR2 is SYGVKD. Trimming took 10 bases from V and 5 from J, leaving 12 bases between them. The CDR3 DNA reads TGTGCCACCGCAGCAGGTGACGAGCAGTACGTC. This encodes CATAAGDEQYV.

The rearrangement links TRBV20-1 to TRBJ1-3, with a tentative D call TRBD1 (6 bases). This CDR3 has 14 residues. Trimming cost V 3 bases and J 3 bases, with 12 bases left between them. CDR1 and CDR2 from the germline V gene are DFQATT and SNEGSKA (reference sequence). This CDR3 is CSASWGQSGNTIYF. CDR3 DNA: TGCAGTGCTAGTTGGGGGCAGAGTGGAAACACCATATATTTT.

This clone was seen a single time. The J gene is TRBJ1-1, the V gene TRBV30, with D uncertain. There are 14 residues in the CDR3. Between the trimmed V and J ends, which lost 0 bases and 2 bases, there was a span of 10 bases. Germline V CDR1 and CDR2: GTSNPN, SVGIG (reference sequence). CDR3 loop: CAWSVLGGNTEAFF. The CDR3, as DNA: TGTGCCTGGAGTGTACTCGGCGGAAACACTGAAGCTTTCTTT.

This chain connects TRBV6-5 to TRBJ1-3; 9 bases match TRBD1. The CDR3 sequence is 14 residues long. V trimming: 5 bases; J trimming: 3 bases; junction bases outside the gene matches: 2. CDR1 and CDR2 (germline): MNHEY, SVGAGI. The DNA for the CDR3 is TGTGCCAGCAGTCGACAGGGGGTTGGAAACACCATATATTTT. Protein product: CASSRQGVGNTIYF.

The chain is built from TRBV19 and TRBJ2-7; D gene uncertain. Trimming took off 3 bases at V and 4 bases at J, with 10 bases between the two ends. The CDR3 has 13 residues. From germline, CDR1 is LNHDA and CDR2 SQIVND (reference sequence). The CDR3 region is CASSIKPGYEQYF. The CDR3 bases are TGTGCCAGTAGTATTAAACCAGGATACGAGCAGTACTTC.

This clone was counted ten times or more. The chain links TRBV7-8 to TRBJ1-3, with D unclear. This CDR3 spans 15 amino acids. Deletions cut 6 bases from V and 4 bases from J, with 16 bases between. Germline loops: CDR1 SGHVS, CDR2 FQNEAQ. Here the CDR3 DNA reads TGTGCCAGCAGTTCGGACTGGACGCCAGGAAACACCATATATTTT. Protein sequence: CASSSDWTPGNTIYF.

V is TRBV24-1 and J is TRBJ2-1; 10 bases line up with TRBD1. After removal of 1 base from V and 6 bases from J, the junction contained 5 bases not matched to a gene. The CDR3 runs to 16 residues. CDR1 KGHDR and CDR2 SFDVKD come from the germline V gene. The CDR3 region has the DNA TGTGCCACCAGTGATTTAGGGACAGGGGAGGGCAATGAGCAGTTCTTC. This sequence encodes CATSDLGTGEGNEQFF.

This clone was detected a few times. The gene calls are TRBV9 and TRBJ1-5; 8 positions match TRBD1. The V gene end was trimmed by 3 bases and the J gene end by 2 bases; junction bases not matched to a gene: 4. From germline, CDR1 is SGDLS and CDR2 YYNGEE. The CDR3 length is 15 residues. CDR3 loop: CASSAGQGGNQPQHF. DNA of the CDR3: TGTGCCAGCAGCGCCGGACAGGGCGGCAATCAGCCCCAGCATTTT. Drawing the rest from reference TRBV9 and TRBJ1-5, the complete variable domain is DSGVTQTPKHLITATGQRVTLRCSPRSGDLSVYWYQQSLDQGLQFLIQYYNGEERAKGNILERFSAQQFPDLHSELNLSSLELGDSALYFCASSAGQGGNQPQHFGDGTRLSIL.

This rearrangement joins TRBV14 to TRBJ2-5, with TRBD1 matching over 10 bases. There are 15 residues in the CDR3. Germline V gene sequence: CDR1 SGHDN, CDR2 FVKESK. V gave up 0 bases and J gave up 3 bases; unmatched junction bases: 1. The CDR3 here is CASSQDGTGEETQYF. The CDR3 coding sequence is TGTGCCAGCAGCCAAGATGGGACAGGGGAAGAGACCCAGTACTTC.